This T cell receptor (beta chain) was recovered during a study of blood T cell repertoires in COVID-19. On the study more broadly: Sites across the United States, Italy and Spain contributed samples from acute and convalescent COVID-19.

Between the trimmed V and J ends, which lost 2 bases and 3 bases, there was a span of 14 bases. From germline, CDR1 is SGHVS and CDR2 FQNEAQ. This CDR3 has 15 residues. Source study methods: Amplification of reference gene primers provided the estimated nucleated cell counts. Profiling relied on immunoSEQ multiplex PCR, and the TCRdb table lists in-frame clones only, not all of them. That table supplies the V and J calls and clone size; D and trimming were determined from the DNA. The profile covers hundreds of thousands of clones, with around 87% appearing a single time and about 1.5% taken by the ten largest. The table lists this clone with a count of one.

The TCR originated in a woman in her 50s who had recovered from COVID-19. The chain carries TRBV7-8 and TRBJ2-7; D is perhaps TRBD1 (5 bases). Material: PBMCs or T cells enriched from blood (not recorded which). The CDR3 sequence: CASSLLHRRGYEQYF. The CDR3 nucleotides are TGTGCCAGCAGCTTATTGCACAGAAGGGGCTACGAGCAGTACTTC.